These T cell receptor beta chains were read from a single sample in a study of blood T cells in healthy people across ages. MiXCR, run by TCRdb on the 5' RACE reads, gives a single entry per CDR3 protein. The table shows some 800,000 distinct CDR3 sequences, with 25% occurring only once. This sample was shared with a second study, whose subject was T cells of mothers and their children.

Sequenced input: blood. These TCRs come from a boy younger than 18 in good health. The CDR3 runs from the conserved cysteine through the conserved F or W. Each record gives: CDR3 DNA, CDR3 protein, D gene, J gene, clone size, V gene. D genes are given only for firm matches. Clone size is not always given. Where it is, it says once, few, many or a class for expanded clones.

CDR3nt: TGCGCCAGCAGCTTAGGGGACGCAACTAATGAAAAACTGTTTTTT
CDR3aa: CASSLGDATNEKLFF
d_gene: NA
j_gene: TRBJ1-4
abundance: few
v_gene: TRBV5-1

CDR3nt: TGTGCCAGCAGTGACACCGTTAAACCAATGGGCTACACCTTC
CDR3aa: CASSDTVKPMGYTF
d_gene: NA
j_gene: TRBJ1-2
abundance: few
v_gene: TRBV6-2/TRBV6-3

CDR3nt: TGTGCCAGTTGGGACAGACTACAAGAGACCCAGTACTTC
CDR3aa: CASWDRLQETQYF
d_gene: TRBD1
j_gene: TRBJ2-5
abundance: NA
v_gene: TRBV28

CDR3nt: TGTGCCAGCAGGGGACAGGGAGGCGCCGGGGAGCTGTTTTTT
CDR3aa: CASRGQGGAGELFF
d_gene: TRBD1
j_gene: TRBJ2-2
abundance: NA
v_gene: TRBV11-3

CDR3nt: TGTGCCAGCGGAACAGGGAGGGGAAACATTCAGTACTTC
CDR3aa: CASGTGRGNIQYF
d_gene: NA
j_gene: TRBJ2-4
abundance: few
v_gene: TRBV9

CDR3nt: TGCAGTGCTAGAGACGGGAGATCCTACGAGCAGTACTTC
CDR3aa: CSARDGRSYEQYF
d_gene: NA
j_gene: TRBJ2-7
abundance: many
v_gene: TRBV20-1

CDR3nt: TGTGCCAGCAGTCCTCCGGACAGAAGCACAGATACGCAGTATTTT
CDR3aa: CASSPPDRSTDTQYF
d_gene: NA
j_gene: TRBJ2-3
abundance: NA
v_gene: TRBV28

CDR3nt: TGTGCCAGCAGTTTAGGGACAGGGGGCCCCGGGCAACTGTTTTTT
CDR3aa: CASSLGTGGPGQLFF
d_gene: TRBD1
j_gene: TRBJ1-4
abundance: NA
v_gene: TRBV28

CDR3nt: TGTGCCAGCAGTTCCGTGTCCCCCGGGGCAGACTACGAGCAGTACTTC
CDR3aa: CASSSVSPGADYEQYF
d_gene: NA
j_gene: TRBJ2-7
abundance: NA
v_gene: TRBV28

CDR3nt: TGTGCCAGCAGCCCAAGGACTAGCGGGGGAACCGGGGAGCTGTTTTTT
CDR3aa: CASSPRTSGGTGELFF
d_gene: TRBD2
j_gene: TRBJ2-2
abundance: NA
v_gene: TRBV12-3/TRBV12-4

CDR3nt: TGCAGTGCTGGCCTGACTAGCGGGAGCTACGAGCAGTACTTC
CDR3aa: CSAGLTSGSYEQYF
d_gene: TRBD2
j_gene: TRBJ2-7
abundance: few
v_gene: TRBV20-1

CDR3nt: TGTGCCAGCAGCCCAAGGACTAGCGGGGGGTTCCAAGAGACCCAGTACTTC
CDR3aa: CASSPRTSGGFQETQYF
d_gene: TRBD2
j_gene: TRBJ2-5
abundance: NA
v_gene: TRBV9

CDR3nt: TGTGCCAGCAGTTTTTCGAACGCCCGGGCAGGGAAGGGGAAAGGAGAGACCCAGTACTTC
CDR3aa: CASSFSNARAGKGKGETQYF
d_gene: NA
j_gene: TRBJ2-5
abundance: NA
v_gene: TRBV28

CDR3nt: TGTGCCAGCAGTTTAGGGACAGGAGTTAATAGCAATCAGCCCCAGCATTTT
CDR3aa: CASSLGTGVNSNQPQHF
d_gene: TRBD1
j_gene: TRBJ1-5
abundance: NA
v_gene: TRBV12-3/TRBV12-4

CDR3nt: TGCAGTGCTAGAAGTGAATTGGATACGCAGTATTTT
CDR3aa: CSARSELDTQYF
d_gene: NA
j_gene: TRBJ2-3
abundance: few
v_gene: TRBV20-1

CDR3nt: TGCAGCGTTGATGCGGGGGAAAGAGAGACCCAGTACTTC
CDR3aa: CSVDAGERETQYF
d_gene: TRBD2
j_gene: TRBJ2-5
abundance: NA
v_gene: TRBV29-1

CDR3nt: TGTGCCAGCAGCTACGGGACAGAAGAAGAGACCCAGTACTTC
CDR3aa: CASSYGTEEETQYF
d_gene: TRBD1
j_gene: TRBJ2-5
abundance: few
v_gene: TRBV7-8

CDR3nt: TGCAGTGCTAGAAACAGCTCTAACTATGGCTACACCTTC
CDR3aa: CSARNSSNYGYTF
d_gene: NA
j_gene: TRBJ1-2
abundance: NA
v_gene: TRBV20-1

CDR3nt: TGTGCCAGCGGCGACAGGGGGCAAGGCTACACCTTC
CDR3aa: CASGDRGQGYTF
d_gene: TRBD1
j_gene: TRBJ1-2
abundance: NA
v_gene: TRBV6-6

CDR3nt: TGCAGCGTTTCCACTAGCTTAGAGACCCAGTACTTC
CDR3aa: CSVSTSLETQYF
d_gene: NA
j_gene: TRBJ2-5
abundance: many
v_gene: TRBV29-1

CDR3nt: TGTGCCAGCAGCGTAGCCACCCGATGGGGGGCAGCGTCAGATACGCAGTATTTT
CDR3aa: CASSVATRWGAASDTQYF
d_gene: NA
j_gene: TRBJ2-3
abundance: NA
v_gene: TRBV9

CDR3nt: TGCGCCAGCAGCTTCGAGAACAGGGGGAACGAGCAGTACTTC
CDR3aa: CASSFENRGNEQYF
d_gene: TRBD1
j_gene: TRBJ2-7
abundance: many
v_gene: TRBV5-1

CDR3nt: TGCGCCAGCAGCCAAGATTTAGCTAGCGGGGGTCATGAGCAGTTCTTC
CDR3aa: CASSQDLASGGHEQFF
d_gene: TRBD2
j_gene: TRBJ2-1
abundance: few
v_gene: TRBV4-3

CDR3nt: TGTGCCAGCAGTTTTGGGGGCCGCGGCGGTGAGCAGTTCTTC
CDR3aa: CASSFGGRGGEQFF
d_gene: NA
j_gene: TRBJ2-1
abundance: few
v_gene: TRBV28

CDR3nt: TGTGCCAGCGGTAGCGGATTGACTTACAATGAGCAGTTCTTC
CDR3aa: CASGSGLTYNEQFF
d_gene: NA
j_gene: TRBJ2-1
abundance: NA
v_gene: TRBV2

CDR3nt: TGCGCCAGCAGCCCCTCCGGGACAGGAGATTACGAGCAGTACTTC
CDR3aa: CASSPSGTGDYEQYF
d_gene: TRBD1
j_gene: TRBJ2-7
abundance: few
v_gene: TRBV5-1

CDR3nt: TGCGCCAGCTGCTCCGGGGGCCTCCTCTACGAGCAGTACTTC
CDR3aa: CASCSGGLLYEQYF
d_gene: NA
j_gene: TRBJ2-7
abundance: few
v_gene: TRBV5-1

CDR3nt: TGTGCCAGCAGTGCAGGGAGCTATGGCTACACCTTC
CDR3aa: CASSAGSYGYTF
d_gene: NA
j_gene: TRBJ1-2
abundance: NA
v_gene: TRBV28

CDR3nt: TGTGCCAGCACCCCGGCCTTGAACACTGAAGCTTTCTTT
CDR3aa: CASTPALNTEAFF
d_gene: NA
j_gene: TRBJ1-1
abundance: few
v_gene: TRBV12-3/TRBV12-4

CDR3nt: TGCGCCAGCAGCCAAGACCGGGGGACGGTGTCCTACGAGCAGTACTTC
CDR3aa: CASSQDRGTVSYEQYF
d_gene: NA
j_gene: TRBJ2-7
abundance: few
v_gene: TRBV4-3

CDR3nt: TGTGCCAGCAGCCAAGAACCCGGGACTAGCGGGGACAATGAGCAGTTCTTC
CDR3aa: CASSQEPGTSGDNEQFF
d_gene: TRBD2
j_gene: TRBJ2-1
abundance: few
v_gene: TRBV4-2

CDR3nt: TGTGCCAGCAGCCCGGGACTAGCGGGAGCACTAATGCAGTTCTTC
CDR3aa: CASSPGLAGALMQFF
d_gene: TRBD2
j_gene: TRBJ2-1
abundance: NA
v_gene: TRBV6-2/TRBV6-3

CDR3nt: TGCAGTGCTAGAGGGGGACAGGGTAACTATGGCTACACCTTC
CDR3aa: CSARGGQGNYGYTF
d_gene: TRBD1
j_gene: TRBJ1-2
abundance: NA
v_gene: TRBV20-1

CDR3nt: TGTGCCAGCAGCCAAGTTAGCGGAACGTACAATGAGCAGTTCTTC
CDR3aa: CASSQVSGTYNEQFF
d_gene: NA
j_gene: TRBJ2-1
abundance: NA
v_gene: TRBV3-1

CDR3nt: TGCGCCAGCAGCCAAGTTTCGACGGGAGGGCGAGATACGCAGTATTTT
CDR3aa: CASSQVSTGGRDTQYF
d_gene: TRBD2
j_gene: TRBJ2-3
abundance: few
v_gene: TRBV4-3

CDR3nt: TGCGCCAGCAGCCAACGACTAGCGGGAGGTTTTGGGGAGACCCAGTACTTC
CDR3aa: CASSQRLAGGFGETQYF
d_gene: TRBD2
j_gene: TRBJ2-5
abundance: NA
v_gene: TRBV4-1

CDR3nt: TGTGCCAGCAGCCACCTGGCGGGGGGGCTCCCCTACAATGAGCAGTTCTTC
CDR3aa: CASSHLAGGLPYNEQFF
d_gene: TRBD2
j_gene: TRBJ2-1
abundance: NA
v_gene: TRBV3-1

CDR3nt: TGCAGTGCTAGAGATTGGGGCGGAGGACATAACTATGGCAACACCTTC
CDR3aa: CSARDWGGGHNYGNTF
d_gene: NA
j_gene: TRBJ1-2
abundance: NA
v_gene: TRBV20-1

CDR3nt: TGTGCCATCAGAGGAAGCGAGGGGGATACGCAGTATTTT
CDR3aa: CAIRGSEGDTQYF
d_gene: NA
j_gene: TRBJ2-3
abundance: NA
v_gene: TRBV10-3

CDR3nt: TGCAGCGTTGATGGGGAGAGACTGGCGGACTACGAGCAGTACTTC
CDR3aa: CSVDGERLADYEQYF
d_gene: NA
j_gene: TRBJ2-7
abundance: few
v_gene: TRBV29-1

CDR3nt: TGCAGTGCTAGTAAGGCGGGTGGAAGGACCGGGGAGCTGTTTTTT
CDR3aa: CSASKAGGRTGELFF
d_gene: NA
j_gene: TRBJ2-2
abundance: NA
v_gene: TRBV20-1

CDR3nt: TGTCCTCCAAAGGGGAACACTGAAGCTTTCTTT
CDR3aa: CPPKGNTEAFF
d_gene: NA
j_gene: TRBJ1-1
abundance: few
v_gene: TRBV21-1

CDR3nt: TGCGCCAGCACCCTAGGGGACAGTCCCTACGAGCAGTACTTC
CDR3aa: CASTLGDSPYEQYF
d_gene: TRBD1
j_gene: TRBJ2-7
abundance: NA
v_gene: TRBV5-1

CDR3nt: TGTGCCAGCAGCCAGGGACGGGGAAATTCACCCCTCCACTTT
CDR3aa: CASSQGRGNSPLHF
d_gene: NA
j_gene: TRBJ1-6
abundance: few
v_gene: TRBV5-5

CDR3nt: TGTGCCAGCCAGCGATCCATCGGGGGGTCACCCCTCCACTTT
CDR3aa: CASQRSIGGSPLHF
d_gene: NA
j_gene: TRBJ1-6
abundance: few
v_gene: TRBV11-2